The T cell receptor beta chain described here comes from a study of blood T cell repertoires in COVID-19. Germline assignment: CDR1 MNHEY and CDR2 SVGEGT. V was cut by 6 bases and J by 1 base, with 12 bases left in between. The CDR3 is 14 residues long. TCRdb's copy holds only in-frame clones and misses some; the assay was immunoSEQ multiplex PCR. The sample records 150,000 to 200,000 clones, less than 90% being singletons. This clone showed up just a few times. The receptor comes from a woman in her sixties or seventies with acute or convalescent COVID-19. This chain uses TRBV6-2 or TRBV6-3 with TRBJ1-1, with D possibly TRBD1 on 5 matching bases. The source material was peripheral blood. DNA for the CDR3: TGTGCCAGCAGCGCAGGGTACGGGAACACTGAAGCTTTCTTT. It encodes CASSAGYGNTEAFF.